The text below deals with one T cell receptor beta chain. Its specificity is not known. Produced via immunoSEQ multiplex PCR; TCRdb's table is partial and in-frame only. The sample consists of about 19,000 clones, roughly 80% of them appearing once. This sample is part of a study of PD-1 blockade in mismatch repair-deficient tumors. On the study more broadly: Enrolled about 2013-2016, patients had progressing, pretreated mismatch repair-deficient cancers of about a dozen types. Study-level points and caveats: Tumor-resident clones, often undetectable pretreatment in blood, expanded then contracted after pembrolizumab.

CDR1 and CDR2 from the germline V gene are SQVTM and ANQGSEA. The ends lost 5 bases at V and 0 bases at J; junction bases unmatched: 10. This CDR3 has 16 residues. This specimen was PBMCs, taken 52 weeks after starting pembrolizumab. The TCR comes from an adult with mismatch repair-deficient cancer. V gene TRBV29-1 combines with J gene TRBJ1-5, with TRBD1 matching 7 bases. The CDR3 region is CSVSLTRGDSNQPQHF. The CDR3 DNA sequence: TGCAGCGTTTCATTAACCAGGGGGGATAGCAATCAGCCCCAGCATTTT.